This TCR beta chain is from a study of vaccination and CD4 T cells after COVID-19. Study context: Two Hispanic individuals were among six male and four female convalescent patients. Overlapping peptides of the spike proteins of SARS-CoV-2, HCoV-NL63, HCoV-OC43 and HCoV-229E were used for cell stimulation.

The time point was: late sampling 161 to 241 days after vaccination in three convalescent patients. As to treatment: roughly 10-day PBMC culture with coronavirus spike peptide pools or control peptides (ViraFEST assay). Germline CDR1 and CDR2: MNHEY and SVGAGI. The CDR3 is 11 amino acids. The V end was cut by 2 bases, the J end by 4 bases, with 3 bases between. Study-wide results and caveats: Median reactive clonotypes, those recognizing SARS-CoV-2, rose from 21 to 38, not significantly.

There are a few counts of this clonotype. Its antigen remains unidentified. Oncomine TCR Beta short-read sequencing was applied to DNA from cultured CD4+ T cells. MiXCR, applied by TCRdb to the PCR reads, yields one record per CDR3 protein. Among about 24,000 distinct CDR3 sequences, around 42% were seen once, and the ten largest hold about 4.3%. The chain has TRBV6-5 and TRBJ2-7; D uncertain. The source is a human donor who had recovered from COVID-19. The specimen was CD4+ T cells from blood, cultured in vitro, collected about 7 months after SARS-CoV-2 vaccination. Here the CDR3 DNA reads TGTGCCAGCAGTTACGCTTACGAGCAGTACTTC. It encodes CASSYAYEQYF.